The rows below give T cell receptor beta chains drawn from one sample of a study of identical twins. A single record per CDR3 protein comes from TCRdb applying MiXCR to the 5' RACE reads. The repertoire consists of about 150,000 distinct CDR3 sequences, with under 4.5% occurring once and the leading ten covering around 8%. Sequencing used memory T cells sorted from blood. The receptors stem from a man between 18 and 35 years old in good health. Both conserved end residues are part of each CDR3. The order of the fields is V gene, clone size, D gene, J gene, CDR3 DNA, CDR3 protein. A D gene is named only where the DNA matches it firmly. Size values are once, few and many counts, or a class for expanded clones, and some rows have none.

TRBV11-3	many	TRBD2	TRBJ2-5	TGTGCCAGCAGCTTAGGGTCGTCGGGAGGGCGGCAAGAGACCCAGTACTTC	CASSLGSSGGRQETQYF
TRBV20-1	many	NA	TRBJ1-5	TGCAGTGCTAGGAGCCAGAGCAATCAGCCCCAGCATTTT	CSARSQSNQPQHF
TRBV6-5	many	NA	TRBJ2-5	TGTGCCAGCAGTTACTCGATATCCGGCCTCTCGAGGGGGGAGACCCAGTACTTC	CASSYSISGLSRGETQYF
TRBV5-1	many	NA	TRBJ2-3	TGCGCCAGCAGCCCGAACGGACTATCTAGCACAGATACGCAGTATTTT	CASSPNGLSSTDTQYF
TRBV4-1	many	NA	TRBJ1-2	TGCGCCAGCAGCCCATTGGACGTTGGGTATGGCTACACCTTC	CASSPLDVGYGYTF
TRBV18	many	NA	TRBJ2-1	TGTGCCAGCTCACCCCCAGAAGGGGCCCTCTCCTACAATGAGCAGTTCTTC	CASSPPEGALSYNEQFF
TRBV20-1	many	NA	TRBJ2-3	TGCAGTGCTAGTTCGGGACTCACAGATACGCAGTATTTT	CSASSGLTDTQYF
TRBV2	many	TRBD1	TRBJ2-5	TGTGCCAGCAGGGGGGACAGGACTAAAGAGACCCAGTACTTC	CASRGDRTKETQYF
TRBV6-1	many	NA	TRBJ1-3	TGTGCCAGCAGCATGACAGGCGTCTCTGGAAACACCATATATTTT	CASSMTGVSGNTIYF
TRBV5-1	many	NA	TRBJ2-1	TGCGCCAGCAGCTTGGCCGGCCGGGACACCGCTGGGAATGAGCAGTTCTTC	CASSLAGRDTAGNEQFF
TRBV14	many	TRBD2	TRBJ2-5	TGTGCCAGCAGCCGAGGTCTAGCGGGAGCGTCGGAGACCCAGTACTTC	CASSRGLAGASETQYF
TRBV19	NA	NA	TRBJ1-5	TGTGCCAGTAGTCCCCTGTGGGGGGCGGTTAATCAGCCCCAGCATTTT	CASSPLWGAVNQPQHF
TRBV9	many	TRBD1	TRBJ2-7	TGTGCCAGGCCAGGGGGTCTCGAGCAGTACTTC	CARPGGLEQYF
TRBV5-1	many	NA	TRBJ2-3	TGCGCCAGCAGCTTCAGCGGAGATACGCAGTATTTT	CASSFSGDTQYF
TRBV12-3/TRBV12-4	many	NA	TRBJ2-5	TGTGCCAGCAGTCCTGGACAGCAAGGGACCCAGTACTTC	CASSPGQQGTQYF
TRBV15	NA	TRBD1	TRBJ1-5	TGTGCCACCAGCGTCAGAGCGGGGGGGACAGCTAATCAGCCCCAGCATTTT	CATSVRAGGTANQPQHF
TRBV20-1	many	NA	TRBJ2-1	TGCAGTGCTAGAGATCCCCTAGCCATCTCGCAGTTCTTC	CSARDPLAISQFF